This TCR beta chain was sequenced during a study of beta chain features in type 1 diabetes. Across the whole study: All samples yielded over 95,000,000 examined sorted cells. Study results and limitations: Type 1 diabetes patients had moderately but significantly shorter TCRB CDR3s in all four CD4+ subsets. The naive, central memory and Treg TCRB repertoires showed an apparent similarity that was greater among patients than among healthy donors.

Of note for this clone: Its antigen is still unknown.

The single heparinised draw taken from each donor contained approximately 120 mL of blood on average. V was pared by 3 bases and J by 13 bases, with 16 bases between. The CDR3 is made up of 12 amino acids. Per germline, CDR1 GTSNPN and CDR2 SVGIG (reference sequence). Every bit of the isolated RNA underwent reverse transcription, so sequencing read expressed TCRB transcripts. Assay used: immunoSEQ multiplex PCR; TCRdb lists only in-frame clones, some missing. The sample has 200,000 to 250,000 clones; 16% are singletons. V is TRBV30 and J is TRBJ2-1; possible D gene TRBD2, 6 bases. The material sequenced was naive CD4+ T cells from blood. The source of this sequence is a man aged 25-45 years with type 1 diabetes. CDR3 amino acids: CAWRGTAVLQFF. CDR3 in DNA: TGTGCCTGGAGAGGGACTGCAGTTCTTCAGTTCTTC.